Detailed here is one TCR beta chain. TCRB libraries came from RNA via three nested multiplex PCR rounds. TCRdb re-called the multiplex PCR reads through MiXCR, storing one row per CDR3 protein. Here the sample spans about 11,000 distinct CDR3 sequences, more than 70% being singletons. The data belong to a study of tumor-infiltrating lymphocytes in glioblastoma multiforme. Input material: brain tumor tissue. This TCR was sampled from a male donor with glioblastoma.

The CDR3 spells CASSLYSSVGGEQYF. CDR3 sequence (DNA): TGTGCCAGCAGTTTATATAGTTCGGTGGGGGGAGAGCAGTACTTC. The rearrangement links TRBV27 to TRBJ2-7; D might be TRBD2 (6 bases). The V end was cut by 1 base, the J end by 7 bases, with 17 bases between. The CDR3 consists of 15 residues. From germline, CDR1 is MNHEY and CDR2 SMNVEV (reference sequence).